Shown below are 3 T cell receptor beta chains from a single sample sequenced in a study of neoadjuvant nivolumab and ipilimumab in lung cancer. Using immunoSEQ multiplex PCR, the repertoire was profiled, and TCRdb retains in-frame clones only, with some absent. The repertoire holds some 43,000 clones, around 89% seen once, with 3.7% in the top ten. The sequences come from blood, collected before neoadjuvant nivolumab, alone or with ipilimumab. These receptors originate from an adult with non-small cell lung cancer. Some clones in this sample may be carry-over from other donors' samples.

This chain joins TRBV29-1 and TRBJ2-1; D unresolved. The CDR3 is made up of 13 amino acids. Germline CDR1 SQVTM, CDR2 ANQGSEA. Between the trimmed V and J ends, which lost 6 bases and 4 bases, there was a span of 13 bases. Written as DNA, the CDR3 is TGCAGCGTCTCTAGTTCAGCTTACAATGAGCAGTTCTTC. Protein: CSVSSSAYNEQFF.

Comment on this clone: At one boundary the junction diverges from the germline segment, which might be a read error. This rearrangement joins TRBV7-7 to TRBJ2-2; 10 bases match TRBD2. The length of the CDR3 is 19 residues. Germline-derived CDR1 and CDR2 are SSHAT and FNYEAQ (reference sequence). The CDR3 coding sequence is TGTGCTAGCAGCTTAAGGGCTAGCGGGAGTGGCGTTGTTACCGGGGAGCTGTTTTTT. This sequence encodes CASSLRASGSGVVTGELFF.

This clone came up once. The chain is built from TRBV27 and TRBJ2-7; 7 bases fit TRBD1. Trimming cost V 7 bases and J 1 base; bases outside gene matches: 10. The CDR3 totals 15 residues. From germline, CDR1 is MNHEY and CDR2 SMNVEV (reference sequence). CDR3 nucleotide sequence: TGTGCCAGCACCCTATCGGCAGGGGGATCCTACGAGCAGTACTTC. Translation: CASTLSAGGSYEQYF.